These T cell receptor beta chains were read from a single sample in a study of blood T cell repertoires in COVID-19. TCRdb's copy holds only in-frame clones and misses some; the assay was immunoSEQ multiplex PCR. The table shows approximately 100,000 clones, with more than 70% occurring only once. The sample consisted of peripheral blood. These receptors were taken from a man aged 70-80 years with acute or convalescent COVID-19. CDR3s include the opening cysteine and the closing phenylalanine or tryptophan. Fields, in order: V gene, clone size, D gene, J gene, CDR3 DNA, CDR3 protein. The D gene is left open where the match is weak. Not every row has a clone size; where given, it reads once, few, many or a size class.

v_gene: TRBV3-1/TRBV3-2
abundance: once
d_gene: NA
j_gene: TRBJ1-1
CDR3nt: TGTGCCAGCAGCCCTGGACTGCAGAACACTGAAGCTTTCTTT
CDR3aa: CASSPGLQNTEAFF

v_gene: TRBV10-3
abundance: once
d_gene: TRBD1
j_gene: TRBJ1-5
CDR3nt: TGTGCCACCAGGGGGACAGGGGACAATCAGCCCCAGCATTTT
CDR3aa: CATRGTGDNQPQHF

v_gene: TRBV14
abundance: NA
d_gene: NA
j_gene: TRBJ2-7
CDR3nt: TGTGCCAGCAGCCAAGATTGGGGGGCCTACGAGCAGTACTTC
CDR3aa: CASSQDWGAYEQYF

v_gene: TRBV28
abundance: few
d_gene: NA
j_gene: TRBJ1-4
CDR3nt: TGTGCCAGCAGTTTGACTTCTCATAATGAAAAACTGTTTTTT
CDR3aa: CASSLTSHNEKLFF

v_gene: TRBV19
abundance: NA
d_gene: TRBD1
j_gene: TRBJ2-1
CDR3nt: TGTGCCAGTAGTATCGGGACAGGGGTGATCAATGAGCAGTTCTTC
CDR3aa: CASSIGTGVINEQFF

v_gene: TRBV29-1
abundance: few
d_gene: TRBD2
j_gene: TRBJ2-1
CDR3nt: TGCAGCGTTGAGTCTAGCGGGAGGTTCTTCTCCTACAATGAGCAGTTCTTC
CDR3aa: CSVESSGRFFSYNEQFF

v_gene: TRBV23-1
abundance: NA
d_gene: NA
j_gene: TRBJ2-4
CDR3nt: TGCGCCAGCAGCGGGGTGGGGGCCGATTCCAAAAACATTCAGTACTTC
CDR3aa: CASSGVGADSKNIQYF

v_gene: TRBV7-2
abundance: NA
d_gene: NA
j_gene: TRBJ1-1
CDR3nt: TGTGCCAGCAGCTTAGCCTACAACACTGAAGCTTTCTTT
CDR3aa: CASSLAYNTEAFF

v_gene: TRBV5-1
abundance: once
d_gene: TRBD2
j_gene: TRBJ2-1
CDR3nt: TGCGCCAGCAGCTGGGGGAATAGAGCGGGAGGGCCACTTGAGCAGTTCTTC
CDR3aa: CASSWGNRAGGPLEQFF

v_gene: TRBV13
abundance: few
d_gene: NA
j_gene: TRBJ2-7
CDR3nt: TGTGCCAGCAGCCATCGAAGTAGGCGGGTCTCCTACGAGCAGTACTTC
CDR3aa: CASSHRSRRVSYEQYF

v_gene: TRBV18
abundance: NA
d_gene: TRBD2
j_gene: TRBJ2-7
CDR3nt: TGTGCCAGCTCACTACTAGCGGGAGAGGGGGTCGAGCAGTACTTC
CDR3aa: CASSLLAGEGVEQYF

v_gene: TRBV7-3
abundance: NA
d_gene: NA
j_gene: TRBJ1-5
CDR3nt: TGTGCCAGCAGCTTAGGGCGCAATCAGCCCCAGCATTTT
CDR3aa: CASSLGRNQPQHF

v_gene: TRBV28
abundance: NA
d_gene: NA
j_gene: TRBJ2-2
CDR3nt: TGTGCCAGCAGGTGGGCCTCAGGGTTCGCCGGGGAGCTGTTTTTT
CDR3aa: CASRWASGFAGELFF

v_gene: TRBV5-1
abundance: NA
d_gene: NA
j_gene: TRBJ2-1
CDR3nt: TGCGCCAGCAGCAAAACTGGTCTAGAGGAGCAGTTCTTC
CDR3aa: CASSKTGLEEQFF

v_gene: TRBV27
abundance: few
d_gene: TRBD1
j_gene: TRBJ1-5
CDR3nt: TGTGCCAGCAGCCCGGGACAGGGGGGGTATGGCAATCAGCCCCAGCATTTT
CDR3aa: CASSPGQGGYGNQPQHF

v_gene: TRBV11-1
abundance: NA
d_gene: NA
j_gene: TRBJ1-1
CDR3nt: TGTGCCAGCAGCTTAGACAAGGGGCGCGAAGCTTTCTTT
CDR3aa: CASSLDKGREAFF

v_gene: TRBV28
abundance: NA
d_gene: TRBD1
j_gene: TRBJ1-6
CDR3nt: TGTGCCAGCAGTTTAGACTATGGTGGGGACAGGGCGAATTCACCCCTCCACTTT
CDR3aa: CASSLDYGGDRANSPLHF

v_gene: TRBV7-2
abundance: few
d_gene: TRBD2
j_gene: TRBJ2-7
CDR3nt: TGTGCCAGCAGCAACCAGGGCGGCGGCGGGAGCCGTCTCTACGAGCAGTACTTC
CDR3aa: CASSNQGGGGSRLYEQYF

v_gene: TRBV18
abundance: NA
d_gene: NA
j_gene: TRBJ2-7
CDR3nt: TGTGCCAGCTCCGGCCCCGGGGTCTACGAGCAGTACTTC
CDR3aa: CASSGPGVYEQYF

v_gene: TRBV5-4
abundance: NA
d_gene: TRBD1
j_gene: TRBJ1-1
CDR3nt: TGTGCCAGCAGCGAGGGACAGGGAATGAACACTGAAGCTTTCTTT
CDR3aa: CASSEGQGMNTEAFF

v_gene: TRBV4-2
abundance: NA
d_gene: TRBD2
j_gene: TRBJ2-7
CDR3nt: TGTGCCAGCAGCCAAGATCGGCTAGCGGGAGTACAGAAGTACTTC
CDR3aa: CASSQDRLAGVQKYF

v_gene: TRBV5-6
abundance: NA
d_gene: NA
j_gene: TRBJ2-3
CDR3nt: TGTGCCAGCAGCCATTACACCACAGATACGCAGTATTTT
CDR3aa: CASSHYTTDTQYF

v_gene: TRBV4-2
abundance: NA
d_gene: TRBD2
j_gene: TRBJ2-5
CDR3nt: TGTGCCAGCAGCCAAGGGAGACTAGCGGGAGGGCAGGAAGAGACCCAGTACTTC
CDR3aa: CASSQGRLAGGQEETQYF

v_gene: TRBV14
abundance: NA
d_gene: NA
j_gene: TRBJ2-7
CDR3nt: TGTGCCAGCAGCCAATTCAACGGAGCCTACGAGCAGTACTTC
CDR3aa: CASSQFNGAYEQYF

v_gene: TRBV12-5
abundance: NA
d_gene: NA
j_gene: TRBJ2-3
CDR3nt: TGTGCTAGTGGTTTGTCGGGGACAGATACGCAGTATTTT
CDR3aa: CASGLSGTDTQYF

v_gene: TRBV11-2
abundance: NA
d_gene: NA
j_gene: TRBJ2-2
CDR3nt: TGTGCCAGCAGCAAACAACTAGGGTCTAACACCGGGGAGCTGTTTTTT
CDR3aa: CASSKQLGSNTGELFF

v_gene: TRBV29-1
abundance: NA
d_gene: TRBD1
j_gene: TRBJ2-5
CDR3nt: TGCAGCGGGACCGGGACAGGGGGAGGAGAGACCCAGTACTTC
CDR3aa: CSGTGTGGGETQYF

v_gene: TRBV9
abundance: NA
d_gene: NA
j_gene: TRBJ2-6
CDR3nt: TGTGCCAGCAGCGGCTCAGGGTTCTCTGGGGCCAACGTCCTGACTTTC
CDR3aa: CASSGSGFSGANVLTF

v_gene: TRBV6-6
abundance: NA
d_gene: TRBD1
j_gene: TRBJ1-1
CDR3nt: TGTGCCAGCAGTTCCATCGGACAGGGAGCGAACACTGAAGCTTTCTTT
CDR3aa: CASSSIGQGANTEAFF

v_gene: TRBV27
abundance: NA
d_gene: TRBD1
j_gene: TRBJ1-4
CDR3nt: TGTGCCAGCAGTTTGGGGACAGGGGACGAAAAACTGTTTTTT
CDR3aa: CASSLGTGDEKLFF

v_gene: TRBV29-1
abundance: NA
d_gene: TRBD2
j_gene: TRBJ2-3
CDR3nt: TGCAGCGCCGTGGGACTAGCGGGACGGAACCCAGATACGCAGTATTTT
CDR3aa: CSAVGLAGRNPDTQYF

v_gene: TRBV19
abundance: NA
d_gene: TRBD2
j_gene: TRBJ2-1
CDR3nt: TGTGCCAGTAGTAGTTCAGCGGGAGGTTACAATGAGCAGTTCTTC
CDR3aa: CASSSSAGGYNEQFF

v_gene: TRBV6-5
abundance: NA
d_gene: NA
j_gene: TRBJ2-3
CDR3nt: TGTGCCAGCAGTTGGGGCCGGGCGAAAAAAGATACGCAGTATTTT
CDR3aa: CASSWGRAKKDTQYF

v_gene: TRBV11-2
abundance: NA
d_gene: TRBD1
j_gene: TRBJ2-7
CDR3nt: TGTGCCAGCAGCTCAGGACAGGGGTTCCGTGAGCAGTACTTC
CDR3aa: CASSSGQGFREQYF

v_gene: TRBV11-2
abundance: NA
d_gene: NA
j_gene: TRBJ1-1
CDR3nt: TGTGCCAGCAGCCCGACGCGGGACACTGAAGCTTTCTTT
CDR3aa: CASSPTRDTEAFF

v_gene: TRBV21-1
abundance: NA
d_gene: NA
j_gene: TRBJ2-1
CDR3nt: TGTGCCAGCAGCAAAGAAGGCCCCGGGACAGTCTCCTACAATGAGCAGTTCTTC
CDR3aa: CASSKEGPGTVSYNEQFF

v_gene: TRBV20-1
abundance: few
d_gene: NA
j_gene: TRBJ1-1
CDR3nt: TGCAGTGCTAGTGAAGGGGGCACTGAAGCTTTCTTT
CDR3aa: CSASEGGTEAFF

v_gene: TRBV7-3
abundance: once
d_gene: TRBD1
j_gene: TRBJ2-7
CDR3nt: TGTGCCAGCAGCTTAACAAGGGACAGCTACTACGAGCAGTACTTC
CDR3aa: CASSLTRDSYYEQYF

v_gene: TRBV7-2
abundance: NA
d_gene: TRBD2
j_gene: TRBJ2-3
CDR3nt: TGTGCCAGCAGCTTAGCTAGCGGGATAGTGGTGCAGTATTTT
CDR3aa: CASSLASGIVVQYF